The rows below give T cell receptor beta chains drawn from one sample of a study of early T cells in non-severe SARS-CoV-2 infection. Via MiXCR, TCRdb re-called the 5' RACE reads, giving one row per CDR3 protein. The sample lists around 52,000 distinct CDR3 sequences; 6.2% were seen once. Input material: whole blood. Receptors originate from an adult who was a healthcare worker with PCR-confirmed SARS-CoV-2 infection or an uninfected control (not recorded which). CDR3s include the opening cysteine and the closing phenylalanine or tryptophan. D genes are given only for firm matches. Expanded clones get a size class; other rows say once, few or many, or leave the size out.

D,V,J,size,CDR3,DNA
TRBD1,TRBV7-2,TRBJ2-7,few,CASSEQGASWEQYF,TGTGCCAGCAGCGAACAGGGGGCCTCATGGGAGCAGTACTTC
TRBD1,TRBV7-2,TRBJ2-1,NA,CASSLASGTGSDEQFF,TGTGCCAGCAGCTTAGCGAGTGGGACAGGGTCCGATGAGCAGTTCTTC
NA,TRBV7-2,TRBJ2-7,many,CASSSRVRTYEQYF,TGTGCCAGCAGCTCTCGGGTCAGAACCTACGAGCAGTACTTC
NA,TRBV6-5,TRBJ1-1,many,CASSTGLGDQAFF,TGTGCCAGCAGTACAGGTTTGGGGGATCAAGCTTTCTTT
TRBD2,TRBV7-2,TRBJ2-6,NA,CASSLARGGTGANVLTF,TGTGCCAGCAGCTTAGCGCGGGGGGGCACTGGGGCCAACGTCCTGACTTTC
NA,TRBV19,TRBJ2-5,few,CASAARVQETQYF,TGTGCCAGCGCCGCTAGGGTCCAAGAGACCCAGTACTTC
TRBD2,TRBV9,TRBJ2-3,NA,CASSLAGFTDTQYF,TGTGCCAGCAGCCTAGCGGGATTCACAGATACGCAGTATTTT
TRBD1,TRBV7-9,TRBJ1-4,many,CASTLGDRGPNEKLFF,TGTGCCAGCACCTTAGGGGACAGGGGTCCTAATGAAAAACTGTTTTTT
NA,TRBV6-2/TRBV6-3,TRBJ1-5,many,CASSYSDRRYQPQHF,TGTGCCAGCAGTTACTCAGACAGGAGATATCAGCCCCAGCATTTT
TRBD2,TRBV5-1,TRBJ2-1,many,CASSFDGRGDLNEQFF,TGCGCCAGCAGCTTCGACGGGCGGGGGGACCTCAATGAGCAGTTCTTC
NA,TRBV6-6,TRBJ1-5,many,CASRSQDSNQPQHF,TGTGCCAGCAGGTCCCAGGATAGCAATCAGCCCCAGCATTTT
NA,TRBV12-3/TRBV12-4,TRBJ1-5,many,CASSFDPRNQPQHF,TGTGCCAGCAGTTTTGACCCCCGCAATCAGCCCCAGCATTTT
NA,TRBV5-1,TRBJ2-2,few,CASSFDRRETGELFF,TGCGCCAGCAGCTTCGACAGGAGGGAAACCGGGGAGCTGTTTTTT
NA,TRBV12-3/TRBV12-4,TRBJ1-6,few,CASSFVSRNSPLHF,TGTGCCAGCAGTTTCGTAAGTCGGAATTCACCCCTCCACTTT
NA,TRBV4-3,TRBJ1-5,many,CASSQDWGPSNQPQHF,TGCGCCAGCAGCCAAGATTGGGGACCTAGCAATCAGCCCCAGCATTTT
TRBD1,TRBV13,TRBJ1-5,many,CASSLGRGPQPQHF,TGTGCCAGCAGCTTGGGCAGGGGGCCTCAGCCCCAGCATTTT
TRBD1,TRBV25-1,TRBJ2-4,few,CASSETGSKNIQYF,TGTGCCAGCAGTGAGACAGGGTCCAAAAACATTCAGTACTTC
NA,TRBV4-3,TRBJ2-3,many,CASSQETGSLSKTDTQYF,TGCGCCAGCAGCCAAGAAACAGGGTCGCTTTCGAAGACAGATACGCAGTATTTT
NA,TRBV20-1,TRBJ1-2,few,CSARIGGNYGYTF,TGCAGTGCTAGAATAGGGGGTAACTATGGCTACACCTTC
NA,TRBV5-1,TRBJ1-1,many,CASSPLLNTEAFF,TGCGCCAGCAGCCCCTTACTGAACACTGAAGCTTTCTTT
TRBD2,TRBV12-3/TRBV12-4,TRBJ2-2,many,CASSLGRLAGGTGELFF,TGTGCCAGCAGTTTAGGACGGCTAGCGGGGGGTACCGGGGAGCTGTTTTTT
NA,TRBV6-6,TRBJ2-3,few,CASSYSGHVDRGTDTQYF,TGTGCCAGCAGTTACTCGGGCCACGTCGATCGGGGCACAGATACGCAGTATTTT
NA,TRBV7-9,TRBJ1-4,few,CASSRPGTTNEKLFF,TGTGCCAGCAGCCGTCCAGGGACAACTAATGAAAAACTGTTTTTT
NA,TRBV7-9,TRBJ2-7,few,CASSLVVRAYEQYF,TGTGCCAGCAGCTTAGTGGTCAGAGCCTACGAGCAGTACTTC
NA,TRBV4-1,TRBJ1-1,few,CASSQDRTEAFF,TGCGCCAGCAGCCAAGATAGGACTGAAGCTTTCTTT
TRBD2,TRBV20-1,TRBJ2-5,many,CSVVAGDWTQYF,TGCAGTGTTGTAGCGGGGGACTGGACCCAGTACTTC
TRBD1,TRBV19,TRBJ2-6,many,CAGMDRSTGANVLTF,TGTGCCGGCATGGACAGGTCTACTGGGGCCAACGTCCTGACTTTC
NA,TRBV2,TRBJ2-7,NA,CASSEAGPYEQYF,TGTGCCAGCAGTGAAGCAGGTCCTTACGAGCAGTACTTC
TRBD2,TRBV15,TRBJ2-1,many,CATSRVLAGVHEQFF,TGTGCCACCAGCAGAGTTTTAGCGGGGGTCCATGAGCAGTTCTTC
TRBD1,TRBV10-3,TRBJ1-6,many,CAISSSDRVSSPLHF,TGTGCCATCAGTTCTTCGGACAGGGTGAGCTCACCCCTCCACTTT
NA,TRBV4-1,TRBJ1-1,many,CASSQNRVGTEAFF,TGCGCCAGCAGCCAAAACCGGGTCGGCACTGAAGCTTTCTTT
NA,TRBV7-2,TRBJ2-6,few,CASSSFPGAAGANVLTF,TGTGCCAGCAGCTCCTTCCCGGGGGCTGCTGGGGCCAACGTCCTGACTTTC
NA,TRBV11-2,TRBJ1-5,many,CASSPGAANQPQHF,TGTGCCAGCAGCCCCGGGGCAGCTAATCAGCCCCAGCATTTT
TRBD1,TRBV24-1,TRBJ1-3,many,CATSWTGKKSGNTIYF,TGTGCCACCAGTTGGACAGGGAAGAAGTCTGGAAACACCATATATTTT
NA,TRBV7-2,TRBJ2-3,NA,CASSLAPTDTQYF,TGTGCCAGCAGCCTGGCGCCCACAGATACGCAGTATTTT
NA,TRBV29-1,TRBJ2-1,NA,CSVAQVEQFF,TGCAGCGTTGCTCAGGTTGAGCAGTTCTTC
TRBD2,TRBV5-1,TRBJ2-5,many,CASSSGLAGGSQETQYF,TGCGCCAGCAGCTCGGGACTAGCGGGGGGAAGTCAAGAGACCCAGTACTTC
TRBD1,TRBV19,TRBJ2-1,few,CASSPGQGAGEQFF,TGTGCCAGTAGTCCGGGACAGGGAGCCGGTGAGCAGTTCTTC
NA,TRBV28,TRBJ1-1,many,CASSSRGGGTEAFF,TGTGCCAGCAGTTCGAGGGGGGGCGGCACTGAAGCTTTCTTT
NA,TRBV28,TRBJ1-1,many,CASSINNGDTEAFF,TGTGCCAGCAGCATAAACAACGGGGACACTGAAGCTTTCTTT
TRBD2,TRBV7-2,TRBJ2-1,many,CASSFGLAGHNEQFF,TGTGCCAGCAGCTTTGGACTAGCGGGTCACAATGAGCAGTTCTTC
NA,TRBV4-3,TRBJ2-2,few,CASSQESYALTDTGELFF,TGCGCCAGCAGCCAAGAATCTTATGCACTCACGGACACCGGGGAGCTGTTTTTT
NA,TRBV18,TRBJ1-6,few,CASSPDTRSNSPLHF,TGTGCCAGCTCCCCGGATACCCGGTCGAATTCACCCCTCCACTTT
TRBD1,TRBV5-1,TRBJ1-1,few,CASSFDRGVAEAFF,TGCGCCAGCAGCTTCGACAGGGGGGTCGCTGAAGCTTTCTTT
NA,TRBV7-3,TRBJ1-1,many,CASSFSTVRSTEAFF,TGTGCCAGCAGCTTTTCGACAGTACGGAGCACTGAAGCTTTCTTT
NA,TRBV20-1,TRBJ2-7,many,CSVRRGESSSYEQYF,TGCAGTGTCAGAAGGGGCGAATCGAGCTCCTACGAGCAGTACTTC
TRBD2,TRBV11-3,TRBJ2-1,many,CASSLLMPGLGGHEQFF,TGTGCCAGCAGCTTACTCATGCCGGGACTAGGTGGCCATGAGCAGTTCTTC
NA,TRBV6-5,TRBJ1-2,many,CASSYSLQGNYGYTF,TGTGCCAGCAGTTACTCGTTGCAGGGAAACTATGGCTACACCTTC
TRBD1,TRBV7-2,TRBJ2-7,NA,CASSPWTGGYEQYF,TGTGCCAGCAGCCCTTGGACAGGGGGGTACGAGCAGTACTTC
NA,TRBV18,TRBJ2-7,many,CASSPNTGPPYEQYF,TGTGCCAGCTCACCGAACACTGGGCCCCCCTACGAGCAGTACTTC
NA,TRBV5-1,TRBJ2-3,few,CASSSRIRQTDTQYF,TGCGCCAGCAGCTCTAGGATCCGACAGACCGATACGCAGTATTTT
NA,TRBV7-2,TRBJ2-3,NA,CASSSPPDTQYF,TGTGCCAGCAGCTCCCCCCCCGATACGCAGTATTTT